These T cell receptor beta chains were read from a single sample in a study of T cell repertoires in aging, cancer and after chemotherapy. TCRdb reprocessed the multiplex PCR reads with MiXCR, giving one entry per CDR3 protein. The data contain roughly 520 distinct CDR3 sequences, roughly four fifths of them singletons. The source material was blood. The source of these receptors is a human donor with a solid tumor. The CDR3 runs from the conserved cysteine through the conserved F or W. D genes are given only for firm matches. For some rows the clone size is stated as once, few or many, or as a class when expanded; others skip it.

TRBJ2-1,TRBV11-2,NA,once,TGTGCCAGCATCCCTACCGCGCAGACAAATGAGCAGTTCTTC,CASIPTAQTNEQFF
TRBJ2-6,TRBV6-5,TRBD2,once,TGTGCCAGCAGTATAGCGGGGGCCTCCTCTGGGGCCAACGTCCTGACTTTC,CASSIAGASSGANVLTF
TRBJ1-3,TRBV7-9,NA,few,TGTGCCAGCAGCCGGAGTTACTCTGGAAACACCATATATTTT,CASSRSYSGNTIYF
TRBJ1-2,TRBV27,NA,once,TGTGCCAGCAGTTTGTTGGGCACCAAGGAGGGATGGAAGGGCTACACCTTC,CASSLLGTKEGWKGYTF
TRBJ2-7,TRBV29-1,TRBD1,NA,TGCAGCGTATTACAGGGGGCGGACTACGAGCAGTACTTC,CSVLQGADYEQYF
TRBJ1-6,TRBV20-1,NA,NA,TGCAGTGCTAGGGACGGTGTCGAGGGGAGGGCCCTCCACTTT,CSARDGVEGRALHF
TRBJ2-1,TRBV5-6,TRBD2,NA,TGTGCCAGCAGCTTAGACGGGTTCGAGCGGGGGGGGTACAATGAGCAGTTCTTC,CASSLDGFERGGYNEQFF
TRBJ2-2,TRBV6-1,NA,NA,TGTGCCAGCAGTGCGGGACTCGTTAACACCGGGGAGCTGTTTTTT,CASSAGLVNTGELFF
TRBJ1-2,TRBV6-5,NA,NA,TGTGCCAGCACCAGGGGTGGTTGGGGGTTCGGCGGCTACACCTTC,CASTRGGWGFGGYTF
TRBJ2-7,TRBV5-6,NA,NA,TGTGCCAGCAGCTCCTACCGGAAGTCCCCCTACGAGCAGTACTTC,CASSSYRKSPYEQYF
TRBJ2-7,TRBV6-5,TRBD1,few,TGTGCCAGCAGTTACTCGAAACAGGGGGTCTACGAGCAGTACTTC,CASSYSKQGVYEQYF
TRBJ1-3,TRBV12-3/TRBV12-4,NA,NA,TGTGCCAGCAGGCAACAGGGTGCCGGAAACACCATATATTTT,CASRQQGAGNTIYF
TRBJ1-5,TRBV7-2,NA,NA,TGTGCCAGCAGCTTAGTCACCGATAGCAATCAGCCCCAGCATTTT,CASSLVTDSNQPQHF
TRBJ2-3,TRBV6-5,NA,NA,TGTGCCAGCAGTCCCTTTCTCGAGACAGGCACAGATACGCAGTATTTT,CASSPFLETGTDTQYF
TRBJ1-1,TRBV29-1,NA,few,TGCAGCGTTGGTGAGGGCCTGAAGGCTTTCTTT,CSVGEGLKAFF
TRBJ1-5,TRBV20-1,TRBD1,NA,TGCAGTGCAACCCAACAGGGGGGGTATAGCAATCAGCCCCAGCATTTT,CSATQQGGYSNQPQHF
TRBJ1-3,TRBV7-9,NA,NA,TGTGCCAGCAGCTTAGCGACCTCGAGCTCTGGAAACACCATATATTTT,CASSLATSSSGNTIYF
TRBJ1-1,TRBV20-1,NA,once,TGCAGTGCCCTTCTCAGACCCCTTAACACTGAAGCTTTCTTT,CSALLRPLNTEAFF
TRBJ2-4,TRBV5-1,TRBD1,NA,TGCGCCAGCAGGTGGACAGGGGCCCCCAAAAACATTCAGTACTTC,CASRWTGAPKNIQYF
TRBJ2-7,TRBV7-2,TRBD2,NA,TGTGCCAGCAGCTTACAGACTAGCGGGGTCTACGAGCAGTACTTC,CASSLQTSGVYEQYF
TRBJ2-7,TRBV5-1,NA,NA,TGCGCCAGCAGCTTGGGTGGCTACGAGCAGTACTTC,CASSLGGYEQYF
TRBJ1-2,TRBV30,TRBD1,NA,TGTGCCTGGAGGAGGGACAGATCCGCGGGAGGCTACACCTTC,CAWRRDRSAGGYTF
TRBJ1-3,TRBV6-5,TRBD1,NA,TGTGCCAGCAGCCCCGGACAGGTGTTAGGCTCTGGAAACACCATATATTTT,CASSPGQVLGSGNTIYF
TRBJ1-2,TRBV6-2/TRBV6-3,NA,NA,TGTGCCAGCAGTCCCGACGGACCGTCCTCGGGTGGCTACACCTTC,CASSPDGPSSGGYTF
TRBJ2-7,TRBV13,NA,NA,TGTGCCAGCAGCCCAAGTCCAGACTACGAGCAGTACTTC,CASSPSPDYEQYF
TRBJ2-5,TRBV7-3,TRBD2,NA,TGTGCCAGCAGTGCCAGCGGGGGGGCTGTGAAGACCCAGTACTTC,CASSASGGAVKTQYF
TRBJ2-3,TRBV12-3/TRBV12-4,NA,NA,TGTGCCAGCAGACGCGACAGCACAGATACGCAGTATTTT,CASRRDSTDTQYF
TRBJ2-1,TRBV6-4,NA,NA,TGTGCCAGCAGTGGAGCTTCCTTCGGTGAGCAGTTCTTC,CASSGASFGEQFF
TRBJ2-7,TRBV20-1,NA,NA,TGCAGTGCTAGACAGGAATACTCCTACGAGCAGTACTTC,CSARQEYSYEQYF
TRBJ1-5,TRBV7-6,NA,NA,TGTGCCAGCAGCTTAGCCGAGGACCAGCCCCAGCATTTT,CASSLAEDQPQHF
TRBJ2-6,TRBV30,NA,NA,TGTGCCCGGACGGGGAGTTCTGGGGCCAACGTCCTGACTTTC,CARTGSSGANVLTF
TRBJ2-7,TRBV6-1,TRBD1,NA,TGTGCCATCAGACAGGGACAGGGCGGATACGAGCAGTACTTC,CAIRQGQGGYEQYF
TRBJ1-2,TRBV5-8,TRBD1,NA,TGTGCCAGCAGCCCCCGGACAGGCTACTATGGCTACACCTTC,CASSPRTGYYGYTF
TRBJ1-1,TRBV5-4,NA,NA,TGTGCCAGCAGCTTCGGGGGGTCCACGAACACTGAAGCTTTCTTT,CASSFGGSTNTEAFF
TRBJ2-7,TRBV27,NA,NA,TGTGCCAGCAGTTTAACGGGAGAGGCGTACGAGCAGTACTTC,CASSLTGEAYEQYF
TRBJ2-3,TRBV6-6,TRBD2,NA,TGTGCCAGCAGTTACTGGCCTAGCGGAGCTAGCACAGATACGCAGTATTTT,CASSYWPSGASTDTQYF
TRBJ1-6,TRBV7-2,TRBD1,few,TGTGCCAGCAGCCCCCGCGGACAGGGCGAATCACCCCTCCACTTT,CASSPRGQGESPLHF
TRBJ2-2,TRBV4-1,TRBD1,NA,TGCGCCAGCAGCCAGGGACAGGGGGCGGGCACCGGGGAGCTGTTTTTT,CASSQGQGAGTGELFF
TRBJ2-1,TRBV7-3,TRBD2,NA,TGTGCCAGCAGCTTAAATGGCGGGAGGGCCGCTGAGCAGTTCTTC,CASSLNGGRAAEQFF
TRBJ2-3,TRBV6-4,NA,NA,TGTGCCAGCAGTGAAGGCTCCTCCTCAGATACGCAGTATTTT,CASSEGSSSDTQYF
TRBJ2-5,TRBV7-2,NA,few,TGTGCCAGCAGCTACCGGGACATAAAAGAGACCCAGTACTTC,CASSYRDIKETQYF
TRBJ2-7,TRBV4-2,NA,once,TGTGCCAGCAGCCAAGGGGGCTTGGGGGAGCAGTACTTC,CASSQGGLGEQYF